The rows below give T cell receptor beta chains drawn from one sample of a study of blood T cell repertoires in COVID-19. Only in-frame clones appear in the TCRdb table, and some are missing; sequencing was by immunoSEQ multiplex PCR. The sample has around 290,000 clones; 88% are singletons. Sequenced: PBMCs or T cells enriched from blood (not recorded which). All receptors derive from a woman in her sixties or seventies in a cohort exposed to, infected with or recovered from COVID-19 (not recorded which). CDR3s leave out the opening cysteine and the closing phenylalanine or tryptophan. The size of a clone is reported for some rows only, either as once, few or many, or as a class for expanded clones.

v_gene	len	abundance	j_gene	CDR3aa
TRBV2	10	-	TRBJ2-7	ASKDGAYEQY
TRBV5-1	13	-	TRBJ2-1	ASSLRQGEYNEQF
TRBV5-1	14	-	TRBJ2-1	ASSLMASGMGNEQF
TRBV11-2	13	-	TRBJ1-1	ASSPLTGKNTEAF
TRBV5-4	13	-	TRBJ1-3	ASSPGQGSGNTIY
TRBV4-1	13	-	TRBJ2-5	ASSQVSGEVETQY
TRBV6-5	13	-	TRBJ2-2	ASSYSLTTHGELF
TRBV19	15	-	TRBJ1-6	ASSTSPNRGPDSPLH
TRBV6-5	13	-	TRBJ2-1	ASTSGLLAGNEQF
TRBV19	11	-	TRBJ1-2	ASRFPGGDGYT
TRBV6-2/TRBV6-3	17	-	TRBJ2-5	ASSYAVLDSSWGQETQY
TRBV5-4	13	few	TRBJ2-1	ASSRDFGSYNEQF
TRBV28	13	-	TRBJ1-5	ASQYRGGSNQPQH
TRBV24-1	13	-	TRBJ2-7	ATSDGTGARFEQY
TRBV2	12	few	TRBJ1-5	ASSGDRSNQPQH
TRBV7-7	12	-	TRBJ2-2	ASSRDRATGELF
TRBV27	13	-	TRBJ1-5	ASSGGSLANQPQH
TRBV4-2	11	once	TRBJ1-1	ASSQEQETEAF
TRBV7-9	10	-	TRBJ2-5	ASSLRGETQY
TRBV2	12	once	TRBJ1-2	ASKGGTAALWPH
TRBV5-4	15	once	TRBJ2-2	ASSLDQRETYTGELF
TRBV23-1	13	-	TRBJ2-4	ASVAWDRGRNIQY
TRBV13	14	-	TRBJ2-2	ASSLGLGGGTGELF
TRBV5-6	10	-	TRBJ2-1	ASRRRTPEQF
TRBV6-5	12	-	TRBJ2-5	ASSQGVRGETQY
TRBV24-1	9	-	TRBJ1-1	ATIEQWEAF
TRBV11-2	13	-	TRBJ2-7	ASSETGGSSYEQY
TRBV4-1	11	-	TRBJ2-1	ASSFAGDNEQF
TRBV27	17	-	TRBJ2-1	ASSRAGGSGGSSYNEQF
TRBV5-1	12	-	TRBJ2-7	ASSPGQGRHEQY
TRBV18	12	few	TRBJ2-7	ASSTGGATYEQY
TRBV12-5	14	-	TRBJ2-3	ASGVTGEWATDTQY
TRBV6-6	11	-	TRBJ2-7	ASRGGTGYEQY
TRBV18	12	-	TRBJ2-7	ASSPFGREKEQY
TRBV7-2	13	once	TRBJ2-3	ASSLYSQGTDTQY
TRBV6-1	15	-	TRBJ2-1	ASSEGAGGRASNEQF
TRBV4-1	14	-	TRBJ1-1	ASSQDRRTENTEAF
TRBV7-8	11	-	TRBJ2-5	ASTLRLEETQY
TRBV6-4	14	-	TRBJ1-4	ASSDVQDRHNEKLF
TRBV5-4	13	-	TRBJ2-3	ASSLETSGTDTQY
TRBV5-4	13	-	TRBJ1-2	ASSAQTGGKEGYT
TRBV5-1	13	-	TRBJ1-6	ASSLISSYNSPLH
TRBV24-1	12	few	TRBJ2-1	ATSDTGTGDEQF
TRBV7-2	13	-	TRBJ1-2	ASSPRQGVSYGYT
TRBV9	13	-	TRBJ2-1	ASSDLAGGPYEQF
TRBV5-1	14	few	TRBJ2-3	ASSLIRGGRTDTQY
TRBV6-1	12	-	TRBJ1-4	ASSDGQPNEKLF
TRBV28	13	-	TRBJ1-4	ASREGTGLGEKLF
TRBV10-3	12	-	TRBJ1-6	AISPGQGFSPLH
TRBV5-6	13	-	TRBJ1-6	ASSLSGPRNSPLH
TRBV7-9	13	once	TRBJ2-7	ASSLAVQVGNEQY
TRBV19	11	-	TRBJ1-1	ASSIQENTEAF
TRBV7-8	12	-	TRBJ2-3	ASSLRMRADTQY